This TCR beta chain derives from a study of cytomegalovirus exposure and HLA in healthy donors. Study as a whole: Clustering assigned roughly 81% of the roughly 400 genotyped donors to the Caucasian-associated ancestry cluster.

Primers: 60 Vbeta forward and 13 Jbeta reverse. Only in-frame clones appear in the TCRdb table, and some are missing; sequencing was by immunoSEQ multiplex PCR. The sample totals about 140,000 clones. There are 14 residues in the CDR3. V dropped 0 bases and J dropped 4 bases, with 13 bases sitting between them. The germline gives CDR1 SQVTM, CDR2 ANQGSEA. Sequencing was carried out using PBMCs. The sequence came from a woman under 30 in good health and CMV-seronegative. The chain links TRBV29-1 to TRBJ2-7; TRBD1 is a possible D gene (6 bases). CDR3 loop: CSVEDQGSPYEQYF. CDR3 DNA: TGCAGCGTTGAAGATCAGGGGAGCCCGTACGAGCAGTACTTC.